The clone carrying this T cell receptor beta chain was counted between two and nine times. Its antigen is not identified. This entry is derived from a study of T cells in Graves' hyperthyroidism and ophthalmopathy. The overall study: It was at initial diagnosis, before any treatment, that peripheral blood was collected.

The authors obtained PBMCs from roughly 10 ml of fresh peripheral blood. The study's findings and limits: Ophthalmopathy stood apart from stable hyperthyroidism in a 13 V-J model. Most clonotypes expanded in thyroid above 0.001 were likewise present in blood.

Germline CDR1 reads SGHVS; CDR2 reads FQNEAQ. The CDR3 loop spans 14 amino acids. The V end lost 5 bases, the J end lost 6 bases, and 14 bases lay between the germline ends. TCR beta CDR3 regions were amplified from RNA. The HTBI primer set served for first-round RT-PCR of the TCR CDR3. TCRdb re-derived calls from the multiplex PCR reads in MiXCR, one entry per CDR3 protein. Here the sample spans about 640,000 distinct CDR3 sequences, less than 25% being singletons. This clonotype originated in a man aged 25 to 40 with Graves' ophthalmopathy. The specimen was blood. This chain joins TRBV7-8 and TRBJ2-1, with unresolved D. The CDR3 nucleotides are TGTGCCAGCAGCGGTAGGAGCCTTTCCAATGAGCAGTTCTTC. Protein: CASSGRSLSNEQFF.